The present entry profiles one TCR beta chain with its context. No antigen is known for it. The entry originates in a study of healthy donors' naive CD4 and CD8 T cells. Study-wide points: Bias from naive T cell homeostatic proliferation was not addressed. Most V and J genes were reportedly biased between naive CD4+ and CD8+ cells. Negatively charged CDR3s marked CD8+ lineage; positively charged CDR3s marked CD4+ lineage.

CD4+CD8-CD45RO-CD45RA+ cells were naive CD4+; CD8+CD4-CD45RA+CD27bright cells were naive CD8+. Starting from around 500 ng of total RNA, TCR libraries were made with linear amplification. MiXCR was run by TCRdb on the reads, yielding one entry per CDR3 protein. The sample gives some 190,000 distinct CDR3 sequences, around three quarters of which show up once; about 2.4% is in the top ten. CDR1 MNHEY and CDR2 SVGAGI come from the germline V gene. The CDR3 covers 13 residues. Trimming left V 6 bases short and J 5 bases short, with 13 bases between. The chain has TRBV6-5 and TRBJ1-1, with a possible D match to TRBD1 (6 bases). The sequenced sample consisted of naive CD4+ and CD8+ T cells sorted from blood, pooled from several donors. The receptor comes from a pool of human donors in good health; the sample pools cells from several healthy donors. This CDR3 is CASSPGAGTEAFF. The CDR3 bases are TGTGCCAGCAGCCCAGGGGCGGGGACTGAAGCTTTCTTT.